This paragraph covers one TCR beta chain sequence. This entry belongs to a study of cytomegalovirus exposure and HLA in healthy donors. PCR amplification relied on 60 Vbeta primers (plus 13 Jbeta primers). The assay was immunoSEQ multiplex PCR, and TCRdb's table has in-frame clones only and misses some. Recorded for this sample: around 130,000 clones. Between the trimmed V and J ends, which lost 3 bases and 8 bases, there was a span of 10 bases. Per the germline V gene, CDR1 is LNHDA and CDR2 is SQIVND (reference sequence). This CDR3 has 12 residues. V usage is TRBV19 and J usage is TRBJ1-1; D call uncertain. The sample was PBMCs. This sequence was found in a woman aged 60-75 years in good health and CMV-seronegative. The CDR3 spells CASSISLREAFF. The CDR3 region has the DNA TGTGCCAGTAGTATCTCCCTCAGGGAAGCTTTCTTT.